A single sample is the source of the 2 T cell receptor beta chains below, sequenced in a study of blood T cell repertoires in COVID-19. Data came from immunoSEQ multiplex PCR; TCRdb stores just in-frame clones and leaves some out. This sample has 260,000 or so clones, with over 75% found just once. Sequencing used peripheral blood. All receptors come from a human donor in a cohort sampled during active COVID-19.

The chain couples TRBV5-4 to TRBJ1-1; TRBD1 agrees at 8 bases. J lost 1 base, V lost 3 bases, and 8 bases had no gene match. CDR1 and CDR2 from the germline V gene are SGHNT and YYREEE (reference sequence). The CDR3 loop spans 16 amino acids. CDR3 nucleotide sequence: TGTGCCAGCAGCTCAGGGGGCTGGGCAAGGAACACTGAAGCTTTCTTT. Amino acid sequence: CASSSGGWARNTEAFF.

The chain carries TRBV6-2 or TRBV6-3 and TRBJ1-1; 10 bases agree with TRBD1. The germline V gene has CDR1 MNHEY and CDR2 SVGEGT. Trimming removed 4 bases from V and 4 bases from J; junction bases left unmatched: 6. This CDR3 is 15 amino acids long. The CDR3 DNA is TGTGCCAGCAGTTTTACGGACAGGGGGAGCACTGAAGCTTTCTTT. Protein sequence: CASSFTDRGSTEAFF.